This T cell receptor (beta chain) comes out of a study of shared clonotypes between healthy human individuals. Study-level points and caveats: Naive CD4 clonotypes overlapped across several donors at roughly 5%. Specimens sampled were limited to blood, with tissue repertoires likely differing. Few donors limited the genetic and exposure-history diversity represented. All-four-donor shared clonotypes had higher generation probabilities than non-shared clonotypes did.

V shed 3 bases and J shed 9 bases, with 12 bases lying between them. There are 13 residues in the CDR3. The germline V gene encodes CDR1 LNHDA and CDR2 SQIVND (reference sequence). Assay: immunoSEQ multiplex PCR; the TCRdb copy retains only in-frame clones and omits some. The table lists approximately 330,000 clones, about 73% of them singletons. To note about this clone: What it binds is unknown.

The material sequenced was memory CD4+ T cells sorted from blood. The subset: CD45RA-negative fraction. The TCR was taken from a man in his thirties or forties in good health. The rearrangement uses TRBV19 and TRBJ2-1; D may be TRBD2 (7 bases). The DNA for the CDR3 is TGTGCCAGTAGTATCGGCGGGGGCGGTGAGCAGTTCTTC. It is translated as CASSIGGGGEQFF.